The source of this T cell receptor (beta chain) is a study of blood T cell repertoires in COVID-19. The CDR3 is made up of 15 amino acids. With 3 bases removed from V and 3 bases from J, the gap between germline ends came to 15 bases. CDR1 is MNHEY, CDR2 SMNVEV, per germline (reference sequence). Sequencing used immunoSEQ multiplex PCR; TCRdb keeps in-frame clones, though not all of them. This table has 210,000 or so clones, nearly 90% appearing once. The receptor was derived from a woman under 30 who had recovered from COVID-19. Sequencing was done on a sample of peripheral blood. The rearrangement uses TRBV27 and TRBJ2-7; tentatively, D is TRBD1 (6 bases). The CDR3 spells CASSFGRDTVYEQYF. DNA of the CDR3: TGTGCCAGCAGTTTCGGCCGGGACACGGTCTACGAGCAGTACTTC.